Below, 24 T cell receptor beta chains from the same sample are listed, as sequenced in a study of type 1 regulatory T cells. TCRdb redid the calling of the reads with MiXCR, one entry per CDR3 protein. The top ten clones hold around 2.3% of a sample with approximately 100,000 distinct CDR3 sequences, less than 40% of them seen once. The sequenced sample was CD4+ T cells, either the whole sample or a sorted fraction (not recorded which). The receptors shown here come from a human donor in good health.

A few counts support this clonotype. The chain joins TRBV3-1 to TRBJ1-2; D is possibly TRBD1 (5 bases). There are 15 residues in the CDR3. V was cut by 4 bases and J by 7 bases, with 19 bases left in between. Germline V gene sequence: CDR1 LGHDT, CDR2 YNNKEL (reference sequence). In DNA, the CDR3 is TGTGCCAGCAGCCGCCTAGGTGGCAGGGATAGTGGCTACACCTTC. Translating it yields CASSRLGGRDSGYTF.

The J gene is TRBJ1-6, the V gene TRBV20-1; D is possibly TRBD1 (6 bases). The V and J ends lost 6 bases and 5 bases respectively, with 20 bases between them. CDR1 and CDR2 (germline): DFQATT, SNEGSKA (reference sequence). The CDR3 is 16 residues long. CDR3 DNA: TGCAGTGCCCCTACCGGGGCAGGGGTGAATAATTCACCCCTCCACTTT. Protein product: CSAPTGAGVNNSPLHF.

This clonotype was counted only a few times. This chain links TRBV12-3 or TRBV12-4 with TRBJ1-1; the D is unclear. This CDR3 region has 12 residues. Trimming removed 4 bases from V and 4 bases from J, with 7 bases in between. CDR3 in amino acids: CASSSLGTEAFF. CDR3 sequence (DNA): TGTGCCAGCAGTTCCCTCGGCACTGAAGCTTTCTTT.

This clonotype was observed a handful of times. V gene TRBV29-1 combines with J gene TRBJ2-7; D remains unclear. Germline V gene lookup returns CDR1 SQVTM and CDR2 ANQGSEA. With 4 bases removed from V and 2 bases from J, the gap between germline ends came to 12 bases. The CDR3 is 13 residues long. The CDR3 sequence: CSVAGMGTYEQYF. The CDR3 DNA is TGCAGCGTTGCTGGGATGGGCACCTACGAGCAGTACTTC.

V gene TRBV6-1 combines with J gene TRBJ2-5, with no clear D. V lost 7 bases and J lost 1, with 10 bases in between. Germline V lookup: CDR1 MNHNS, CDR2 SASEGT. CDR3 length equals 13 residues. CDR3 sequence: CASTIRFQETQYF. The DNA for the CDR3 is TGTGCCAGCACAATTAGGTTCCAAGAGACCCAGTACTTC.

The rearrangement uses TRBV6-5 and TRBJ1-1, with TRBD1 matching over 10 bases. CDR1 and CDR2 (germline): MNHEY, SVGAGI. After removal of 8 bases from V and 2 bases from J, the junction contained 14 bases not matched to a gene. CDR3 size: 17 residues. CDR3 sequence reads: CASRNPRQGAINTEAFF. CDR3 bases: TGTGCCAGCCGGAACCCTCGACAGGGGGCTATCAACACTGAAGCTTTCTTT.

Notes on this clonotype: One end of the junction varies from germline; a read error may be responsible. The V call is TRBV5-1, the J call TRBJ1-1; 10 bases agree with TRBD1. Germline V gene lookup returns CDR1 SGHRS and CDR2 YFSETQ. The length of the CDR3 is 16 residues. In DNA form, the CDR3 reads TGCGCCAACAGCTTGGTCGGGACAGGGGCCCAAACTGAAGCTTTCTTT. It codes for CANSLVGTGAQTEAFF.

The rearrangement links TRBV7-9 to TRBJ2-7; 9 bases fit TRBD2. The CDR3 has 17 residues. The V segment lost 4 bases and the J segment 2 bases; nucleotides outside the gene matches: 12. In germline, CDR1 is SEHNR, CDR2 FQNEAQ (reference sequence). The CDR3 bases are TGTGCCAGCAGCTCTGGGGAAGGGATAGCGGGAGCCTACGAGCAGTACTTC. Protein: CASSSGEGIAGAYEQYF.

The chain employs TRBV28 and TRBJ2-4, with 9 positions matching TRBD1. Germline values: CDR1 MDHEN, CDR2 SYDVKM. The V and J ends lost 0 bases and 3 bases, in that order; junction bases with no gene match: 3. The CDR3 length is 16 residues. The DNA for the CDR3 is TGTGCCAGCAGTTTATGGGGACAGGGAGGCAAAAACATTCAGTACTTC. Translated, it gives CASSLWGQGGKNIQYF.

This clonotype occurred once. Written as DNA, the CDR3 is TGCAGTGCTAGTGGGACTAGCGGGAGGGTGACCTACGAGCAGTACTTC. Translation gives CSASGTSGRVTYEQYF. V and J are TRBV20-1 and TRBJ2-7, with 16 positions matching TRBD2. The germline CDR1 and CDR2 sequences are DFQATT and SNEGSKA (reference sequence). Trimming removed 3 bases from V and 2 bases from J; junction bases left unmatched: 4. This CDR3 is built from 16 residues.

For this clonotype: The conserved final phenylalanine or tryptophan is absent from the CDR3, which likely points to a read error. V gene TRBV7-9 combines with J gene TRBJ2-7; D not resolved. There are 13 residues in the CDR3. Germline-derived CDR1 and CDR2 are SEHNR and FQNEAQ (reference sequence). The V end was cut by 5 bases, the J end by 3 bases, with 11 bases between. CDR3 nucleotides: TGTGCCAGCAGCGCCCCAGCGTTCTACGAGCAGTACTCC. Protein product: CASSAPAFYEQYS.

The genes are TRBV5-1 and TRBJ2-1; TRBD2 aligns across 11 bases. Germline trimming cut 7 bases from V and 7 bases from J; bases unmatched to any gene: 10. The CDR3 is 15 amino acids. CDR1 is SGHRS and CDR2 is YFSETQ in the germline V gene. Written as DNA, the CDR3 is TGCGCCAGCGGCATGGCCGGGACTAGCGGTAATGAGCAGTTCTTC. Its protein product is CASGMAGTSGNEQFF.

The gene calls are TRBV2 and TRBJ1-2, with a possible D match to TRBD1 (6 bases). This CDR3 has 14 residues. Trimming took 6 bases from V and 3 from J, leaving 14 bases between them. Germline lookup yields CDR1 SNHLY and CDR2 FYNNEI. For the CDR3, the DNA is TGTGCCAGCAGCGGGGACATGGGTGACTATGGCTACACCTTC. Translated: CASSGDMGDYGYTF. Full variable domain (remainder filled in from reference TRBV2 and TRBJ1-2): EPEVTQTPSHQVTQMGQEVILRCVPISNHLYFYWYRQILGQKVEFLVSFYNNEISEKSEIFDDQFSVERPDGSNFTLKIRSTKLEDSAMYFCASSGDMGDYGYTFGSGTRLTVV.

The CDR3 loop reads CASSSGQSDNEQFF. CDR3 bases: TGCGCCAGCAGTTCGGGACAGAGCGACAATGAGCAGTTCTTC. The J gene is TRBJ2-1, the V gene TRBV4-3, with 7 bases identical to TRBD1. Germline trimming cut 6 bases from V and 5 bases from J; bases unmatched to any gene: 7. This CDR3 is 14 amino acids long. CDR1 LGHNA and CDR2 YSLEER come from the germline V gene.

J is TRBJ2-1 and V is TRBV7-9; D possibly corresponds to TRBD2 (6 bases). The CDR3 extends over 15 amino acids. The V gene's germline CDR1 is SEHNR and CDR2 FQNEAQ (reference sequence). V dropped 4 bases and J dropped 6 bases, with 16 bases sitting between them. The chain's CDR3 is CASSSGGPWVNEQFF. The CDR3, as DNA: TGTGCCAGCAGCTCTGGAGGGCCGTGGGTCAATGAGCAGTTCTTC.

This clonotype was seen only a few times. The V gene is TRBV30, the J gene TRBJ1-1; tentative D call: TRBD1 (6 bases). Trimming took 4 bases from V and 3 from J, leaving 18 bases between them. Looked up from germline, CDR1 is GTSNPN and CDR2 is SVGIG (reference sequence). This CDR3 is 15 amino acids long. CDR3 protein: CAWTDGGYDDTEAFF. CDR3 bases: TGTGCCTGGACAGATGGGGGCTATGATGACACTGAAGCTTTCTTT.

This clonotype was seen a few times. The chain recombines TRBV3-1 with TRBJ2-1; the D gene is possibly TRBD2 (6 bases). Trimming took 2 bases from V and 4 from J, leaving 12 bases between them. The CDR3 has 15 residues. In germline, CDR1 is LGHDT, CDR2 YNNKEL (reference sequence). The DNA of the CDR3 is TGTGCCAGCAGCCAATCGGCCCGGGAGTACAATGAGCAGTTCTTC. It is translated as CASSQSAREYNEQFF.

This chain links TRBV27 with TRBJ1-6; possibly TRBD1 for D (5 bases). Germline V gene data show CDR1 as MNHEY and CDR2 as SMNVEV (reference sequence). The CDR3 runs to 16 residues. Deletions cut 5 bases from V and 3 bases from J, with 14 bases between. The CDR3 region is CASSPSVRGYNSPLHF. The CDR3 DNA follows: TGTGCCAGCAGTCCCTCGGTTAGGGGCTATAATTCACCCCTCCACTTT.

The gene calls are TRBV7-9 and TRBJ1-1; D ambiguous. With 1 base removed from V and 4 bases from J, the gap between germline ends came to 19 bases. This CDR3 has 17 amino acids. CDR1 SEHNR and CDR2 FQNEAQ come from the germline V gene (reference sequence). CDR3 in DNA: TGTGCCAGCAGCTTAGGAGGACTTGTTGGCTATGGCACTGAAGCTTTCTTT. Amino acids: CASSLGGLVGYGTEAFF.

The chain joins TRBV7-3 to TRBJ2-7; D possibly corresponds to TRBD2 (5 bases). This CDR3 is 14 amino acids long. V was pared by 0 bases and J by 6 bases, with 12 bases between. The germline CDR1 and CDR2 sequences are SGHTA and FQGTGA. CDR3 nucleotides: TGTGCCAGCAGCTTAACGTCGGGAATTGGCGAGCAGTACTTC. Encoded protein: CASSLTSGIGEQYF.

The chain couples TRBV12-3 or TRBV12-4 to TRBJ2-7; TRBD2 is a possible D gene (5 bases). V was pared by 5 bases and J by 3 bases, with 14 bases between. The length of the CDR3 is 14 residues. This chain's CDR3 is CASSLDGSGYEQYF. The CDR3 DNA is TGTGCCAGCAGTCTGGATGGGAGCGGCTACGAGCAGTACTTC.

The rearrangement joins TRBV30 to TRBJ2-7; D perhaps matches TRBD1 (6 bases). In germline, CDR1 is GTSNPN, CDR2 SVGIG (reference sequence). V was shortened by 4 bases and J by 2 bases, with 15 bases between the two germline ends. The CDR3 runs 14 residues. For the CDR3, the DNA is TGTGCCTGGAACGAGGGACAACCGACCTACGAGCAGTACTTC. Amino acids: CAWNEGQPTYEQYF.

This clonotype was observed a few times. J is TRBJ1-1 and V is TRBV18; D unclear. From germline, CDR1 is KGHSH and CDR2 LQKENI. The CDR3 length is 12 residues. Between the trimmed V and J ends, which lost 4 bases and 7 bases, there was a span of 10 bases. For the CDR3, the DNA is TGTGCCAGCTCACAAGGGTTGGGTGAAGCTTTCTTT. Translation gives CASSQGLGEAFF.

The chain links TRBV20-1 to TRBJ2-7, with D unclear. The CDR3 spans 15 residues. V shed 3 bases and J shed 2 bases, with 17 bases lying between them. Germline values: CDR1 DFQATT, CDR2 SNEGSKA (reference sequence). The CDR3 nucleotides read TGCAGTGCTAGCGATCCAAAGGACGGTCCCTACGAGCAGTACTTC. Residues: CSASDPKDGPYEQYF.